This T cell receptor beta chain comes out of a study of Ad26.COV2.S vaccination and SARS-CoV-2 variants. Points from the study as a whole: An underestimation of total T cell responses may have resulted from the TCR breadth and depth analyses. The authors reported substantial breadth in spike-specific CD8+ and CD4+ T cell responses after vaccination. With respect to non-spike TCR breadth, vaccine and placebo recipients were similar.

Comment on this clone: The target antigen is unknown.

TCRdb keeps only in-frame clones here, not all; method: immunoSEQ multiplex PCR. The data hold over 110,000 clones, with just over 85% observed a single time. The specimen was peripheral blood, collected after recovery from COVID-19. The TCR was taken from a human donor who had recovered from COVID-19.

The CDR3 nucleotides are TGCGCCAGCAGCCAACAGGGGGATAATTCACCCCTCCACTTT. Its translation: CASSQQGDNSPLHF. The J gene is TRBJ1-6, the V gene TRBV5-1, with 8 bases fitting TRBD1. This CDR3 has 14 residues. Germline lookup yields CDR1 SGHRS and CDR2 YFSETQ. Germline trimming cut 4 bases from V and 5 bases from J; bases unmatched to any gene: 2.